Listed here are 16 T cell receptor beta chains from one sample, sequenced in a study of cytomegalovirus exposure and HLA in healthy donors. Amplification used 60 Vbeta primers and 13 Jbeta primers. Only in-frame clones appear in the TCRdb table, and some are missing; sequencing was by immunoSEQ multiplex PCR. The sample carries around 61,000 clones, 68% recorded once. Sequencing input: PBMCs. The source of these receptors is a man aged 40-49 years in good health and CMV-seropositive.

The chain uses TRBV10-3 and TRBJ2-5, with TRBD2 matching over 7 bases. Germline V gene lookup returns CDR1 ENHRY and CDR2 SYGVKD. Unmatched junction bases numbered 4, after V lost 4 bases and J lost 5 bases. CDR3 size: 13 residues. The CDR3 nucleotides read TGTGCCATCAGTGTTCGGGGGGAGGAGACCCAGTACTTC. It encodes CAISVRGEETQYF.

This clone was observed a few times. At one end the junction does not follow the germline gene, possibly because of a read error. The chain recombines TRBV7-9 with TRBJ2-1; tentatively, D is TRBD2 (5 bases). Per germline, CDR1 SEHNR and CDR2 FQNEAQ (reference sequence). The CDR3 has 15 amino acids. CDR3 sequence (DNA): TGTTCCAGCAGCTTTACCGGGGAGTCCCACAATGAGCAGTTCTTC. The encoded protein is CSSSFTGESHNEQFF.

In the case of this clone: Other DNA variants within this sample encode the same CDR3. The chain recombines TRBV27 with TRBJ1-5; D is unresolved. The V gene's germline CDR1 is MNHEY and CDR2 SMNVEV (reference sequence). V shed 3 bases and J shed 3 bases, with 9 bases lying between them. This CDR3 is 14 amino acids long. The CDR3 sequence is CASSLGRFNQPQHF. In DNA form, the CDR3 reads TGTGCCAGCAGTTTGGGCAGGTTCAATCAGCCCCAGCATTTT.

The genes are TRBV5-6 and TRBJ2-7; D is ambiguous. Looked up from germline, CDR1 is SGHDT and CDR2 is YYEEEE. V was pared by 4 bases and J by 6 bases, with 20 bases between. The CDR3 contains 15 residues. The CDR3 bases are TGTGCCAGCAGCGCCGCGATCGAGCAATTACCCGAGCAGTACTTC. It yields the protein CASSAAIEQLPEQYF. Looking up the rest from reference TRBV5-6 and TRBJ2-7 gives the full variable domain: DAGVTQSPTHLIKTRGQQVTLRCSPKSGHDTVSWYQQALGQGPQFIFQYYEEEERQRGNFPDRFSGHQFPNYSSELNVNALLLGDSALYLCASSAAIEQLPEQYFGPGTRLTVT.

This clone was counted between two and nine times. The CDR3 is CASSWAGGSGGELFF. CDR3 in DNA: TGTGCCAGTAGTTGGGCAGGGGGGTCGGGCGGGGAGCTGTTTTTT. This chain joins TRBV19 and TRBJ2-2; D possibly corresponds to TRBD1 (7 bases). The CDR3 is 15 residues long. Germline loops: CDR1 LNHDA, CDR2 SQIVND (reference sequence). Between the trimmed V and J ends, which lost 5 bases and 7 bases, there was a span of 17 bases. The full variable domain, rest sourced from reference TRBV19 and TRBJ2-2, is DGGITQSPKYLFRKEGQNVTLSCEQNLNHDAMYWYRQDPGQGLRLIYYSQIVNDFQKGDIAEGYSVSREKKESFPLTVTSAQKNPTAFYLCASSWAGGSGGELFFGEGSRLTVL.

The chain uses TRBV19 and TRBJ2-5; possible D gene TRBD2, 5 bases. The CDR3 spans 15 residues. The V and J ends lost 3 bases and 4 bases respectively, with 15 bases between them. The germline CDR1 and CDR2 sequences are LNHDA and SQIVND (reference sequence). The CDR3 bases are TGTGCCAGTAGTATCCGCCCGTTTGCGGGAGAGACCCAGTACTTC. Its protein is CASSIRPFAGETQYF.

The chain recombines TRBV11-3 with TRBJ1-4, with D tentatively TRBD1 (5 bases). The germline V gene encodes CDR1 SGHNT and CDR2 YENEEA. The CDR3 spans 14 residues. V was shortened by 7 bases and J by 7 bases, with 16 bases between the two germline ends. The CDR3 DNA is TGTGCCAGCACACAAGGGGCAGTAGGTGAAAAACTGTTTTTT. It codes for CASTQGAVGEKLFF.

The chain is built from TRBV7-3 and TRBJ2-1; D gene unclear. V shed 4 bases and J shed 8 bases, with 9 bases lying between them. Germline CDR1 SGHTA, CDR2 FQGTGA. The CDR3 is 12 amino acids. The CDR3 bases are TGTGCCAGCAGCTCCGGTCTTGATGAGCAGTTCTTC. Its protein product is CASSSGLDEQFF.

This chain connects TRBV9 to TRBJ1-1; TRBD1 aligns across 7 bases. In germline, CDR1 is SGDLS, CDR2 YYNGEE. This CDR3 is built from 15 residues. Trimming took 3 bases from V and 0 from J; bases not matched to a gene: 5. CDR3 in amino acids: CASSEEGQLNTEAFF. The CDR3 coding sequence is TGTGCCAGCAGCGAAGAGGGACAGTTGAACACTGAAGCTTTCTTT.

Concerning this clone: Given the absence of the conserved phenylalanine or tryptophan at the CDR3 end, a read error is likely. V gene TRBV5-8 combines with J gene TRBJ2-3; possibly TRBD2 for D (5 bases). V was pared by 3 bases and J by 2 bases, with 7 bases between. The germline gives CDR1 SGHTS, CDR2 YDEGEE. The CDR3 loop spans 13 amino acids. In DNA form, the CDR3 reads TGTGCCAGCAGCTCAGACTACACAGATACGCAGTATCTT. As protein: CASSSDYTDTQYL.

The CDR3 reads CASSLGTGPYNEQFF. In nucleotides, the CDR3 is TGTGCCAGCAGTTTAGGGACTGGCCCCTACAATGAGCAGTTCTTC. The chain carries TRBV27 and TRBJ2-1; a weak D match, TRBD2 (6 bases). The V end was cut by 2 bases, the J end by 2 bases, with 10 bases between. Germline V lookup: CDR1 MNHEY, CDR2 SMNVEV (reference sequence). The CDR3 sequence is 15 residues long.

This clone was seen just once. The chain has TRBV4-1 and TRBJ1-2, with TRBD1 as a possible D gene (5 bases). CDR1 MGHRA and CDR2 YSYEKL come from the germline V gene. This CDR3 is 14 amino acids long. The germline V and J ends were trimmed by 0 bases and 2 bases, with 7 bases remaining between them. The CDR3 nucleotides are TGCGCCAGCAGCCAAGATGCAGGGAACTATGGCTACACCTTC. Translated, it gives CASSQDAGNYGYTF.

This clone was recorded a few times. The chain employs TRBV5-1 and TRBJ2-1; D perhaps matches TRBD2 (5 bases). The CDR3 runs to 13 residues. Germline CDR1 SGHRS, CDR2 YFSETQ. V was clipped by 0 bases and J by 4 bases, with 5 bases between them. The CDR3 region is CASSLGLYNEQFF. The CDR3 region has the DNA TGCGCCAGCAGCTTGGGACTATACAATGAGCAGTTCTTC.

V is TRBV29-1 and J is TRBJ2-5; D is undetermined. The CDR3 totals 10 residues. V lost 5 bases and J 3 bases, leaving 4 bases between the germline ends. From germline, CDR1 is SQVTM and CDR2 ANQGSEA. CDR3 in amino acids: CSVIKETQYF. DNA for the CDR3: TGCAGCGTTATAAAAGAGACCCAGTACTTC. Full variable domain (outside the CDR3, taken from reference TRBV29-1 and TRBJ2-5): SAVISQKPSRDICQRGTSLTIQCQVDSQVTMMFWYRQQPGQSLTLIATANQGSEATYESGFVIDKFPISRPNLTFSTLTVSNMSPEDSSIYLCSVIKETQYFGPGTRLLVL.

This clone has more than one count but fewer than ten. The chain is built from TRBV6-6 and TRBJ1-4; TRBD1 agrees at 10 bases. Germline loops: CDR1 MNHNY, CDR2 SVGAGI (reference sequence). J gave up 4 bases and V 6 bases, and 5 bases lay outside the gene matches. The CDR3 has 15 residues. The CDR3 loop is CASRDGTGDNEKLFF. CDR3 in DNA: TGTGCCAGCAGGGATGGGACAGGGGATAATGAAAAACTGTTTTTT.

This rearrangement joins TRBV10-3 to TRBJ2-2; D perhaps matches TRBD2 (5 bases). The CDR3 sequence is 17 residues long. Trimming shortened V by 8 bases and J by 0 bases, and 19 bases separated the two germline ends. Germline V lookup: CDR1 ENHRY, CDR2 SYGVKD. CDR3 sequence reads: CAILTRGLAANTGELFF. The CDR3 nucleotides read TGTGCCATCCTTACCCGTGGGCTAGCAGCGAACACCGGGGAGCTGTTTTTT.